Sequencing of this T cell receptor beta chain was carried out in a study of human T cells and chemical hapten exposure. Via MiXCR, TCRdb re-called the RACE reads, giving one row per CDR3 protein. The sample lists over 300,000 distinct CDR3 sequences, approximately 5.1% occurring once. The CDR3 covers 15 residues. V lost 2 bases and J 1 base, leaving 11 bases between the germline ends. The germline V gene has CDR1 ENHRY and CDR2 SYGVKD. Many counts were recorded for this clonotype. The time point: pre-sensitization, week 0. Regarding treatment: therapeutic diphenylcyclopropenone sensitization with weekly scalp DPC.

The chain uses TRBV10-3 and TRBJ1-1; no firm D call. The sequence derives from a woman aged 45-59 years with alopecia areata. Some clones in this sample may be carry-over from other donors' samples. This material consisted of whole blood, taken in connection with sensitization to the hapten diphenylcyclopropenone (DPC). CDR3 in DNA: TGTGCCATCAGTGAGGGAGGAGGGTGGAACACTGAAGCTTTCTTT. Amino acid sequence: CAISEGGGWNTEAFF.